The T cell receptor (beta chain) under discussion was sequenced for a study of tumor-infiltrating lymphocytes in primary liver carcinoma (dated by TCRdb to 2016 to 2017). Study-level background: Hepatocellular carcinoma (four) or combined HCC and intrahepatic cholangiocarcinoma (one) was present in the five patients, who were three men and two women aged 30 to 69 years. The tumors of the five patients were staged as T1-T3 N0M0, with maximum diameters ranging from roughly 4 to 11 cm. Each sample produced about 3.5 to 8 million productive TCRbeta reads, and read depth showed no significant difference between tissue types. Across five regions of each liver tumor, along with adjacent normal tissue and blood, the study brought together TCRbeta repertoire sequencing, expression microarrays and whole-exome sequencing. TCRbeta repertoire sequencing covered roughly 35 specimens from 5 patients: roughly 25 tumor regions, 5 adjacent noncancerous liver tissues and 5 peripheral blood samples. The 25 to 30 tumor region samples were profiled with Agilent mRNA microarrays so that TCRbeta repertoire diversity could be related to the local molecular phenotype. High reproducibility was observed for the technical replicate repertoires, with mean shared-clone rates roughly 0.89 and correlation coefficients above 0.95.

The CDR3 runs 17 amino acids, cysteine and phenylalanine included. Only CDR3 DNA is held: 51 bases, read in frame from base 1. Using a constant-region primer and ProtoScript II reverse transcriptase, TCRbeta-specific cDNA was reverse-transcribed from around 520 ng total RNA. The TCRbeta libraries were prepared through three rounds of nested multiplex PCR following a slightly modified ARM-PCR procedure. The first two PCR rounds used multiplex TRBV1-TRBV30 forward primers with a Cbeta reverse primer, each for 10 cycles. Sample barcodes and Illumina adapters were added in a final 25-cycle PCR using Deep VentR polymerase. Before sequencing, amplicons of 200-500 bp were gel-purified using a QIAquick gel extraction kit. TCRbeta amplicons were sequenced on an Illumina HiSeq 2500 with 250-bp paired-end reads. The paper's data handling went like this. Reads were quality-trimmed with Trimmomatic v0.33, and paired reads were merged with FLASH v1.2.11 to recover full CDR3 sequences. MiGEC v1.2.1b assigned V, D and J germline segments to the rearranged TCRbeta sequences. Clonotype statistics and Shannon-Wiener diversity indices were calculated with VDJtools v1.0.0. Except for diversity analysis, only the 250 most abundant clonotypes of each sample were used in subsequent analyses to reduce sampling bias. TCRdb ran its own pipeline on the public reads, namely fastp trimming at Q25 and MiXCR clone calling, and kept in-frame beta chains. One record per CDR3 amino acid sequence lists the most common genes and DNA. The V and J calls and clone size are TCRdb's, not the authors'. A total of 70,000 to 95,000 distinct CDR3 sequences appear in this sample, nearly 70% of them only once. The ten most abundant clones make up around 30% of the sample.

Without any cell sorting, total RNA and DNA were extracted together from around 18-30 mg of bulk tissue using the AllPrep DNA/RNA mini kit. Five patients with histopathologically diagnosed primary liver carcinoma underwent surgical resection in China between 2015 and early 2016. Patients had chronic HBV infection and were treatment-naive at sampling. Each tumor was sampled at five spatially separated regions: the tumor centre plus the superior, inferior, left-lateral and right-lateral poles. According to histology, viable tumor cells made up more than 80% of every tumor sample. Fresh tumor and adjacent tissue pieces were bisected; one half was stored in RNAlater at -80°C, the other sent for histology. To note about this clonotype: The target of this receptor is not known. A read error may produce the germline difference seen at one junction end.

Results and caveats for the whole study, not just this receptor: The top 250 clones made up a significantly larger repertoire fraction in tumors than in blood (p = 0.039). Bulk unsorted samples precluded comparing CD4+ and CD8+ T cell repertoires. Only five patients were included in the study, and the authors note that the findings should be validated in a larger study. Only the TCR beta chain was sequenced, so true repertoire diversity is likely underestimated because unpaired alpha chains were not captured. Consistent with antigen-driven expansion, pairs of tumor regions showed higher repertoire overlap (mean roughly 35%) than either tumor-adjacent pairs (roughly 17%) or tumor-blood pairs (about 14%). Just about 8-25% of top clones turned up in all five regions of a tumor, which suggests spatial heterogeneity among tumor-infiltrating T cells.

The rearranged chain carries TRBV12-3 or TRBV12-4 and TRBJ2-1, with 10 bases matching TRBD2. The sequenced material came from liver tumor tissue from sampling region 4. What this sample's cell subset or site label stands for: tumor region T4, right-lateral pole. The clonotype originates from a man between 40 and 49 years old with primary liver carcinoma and hepatitis B virus infection. The nucleotide sequence reads as follows: TGTGCCAGCAGTTTAAGGGCTAGCGGGAGCTCCCACAATGAACAGTTCTTC. Its translation reads: CASSLRASGSSHNEQFF.